This record covers a single T cell receptor (beta chain). Its specificity is unknown. This specimen belongs to a study of lymphopenia after photon versus proton radiotherapy. Germline V gene lookup returns CDR1 SGDLS and CDR2 YYNGEE. With 1 base removed from V and 2 bases from J, the gap between germline ends came to 10 bases. CDR3 size: 15 residues. Whole-study findings and limits: Relative stability marked proton patients; photon patients lost diversity and naive cells. Oligoclonal CD8+ Temra expansion after nadir drove photon patients' diversity drop. Larger post-nadir TCR diversity loss correlated inversely with survival in deceased patients.

Repertoires were generated with immunoSEQ multiplex PCR, while TCRdb's copy carries only in-frame clones and drops some. This table holds 16,000 or so clones, about nine tenths found once. This TCR was recovered from a woman aged 60-75 years with cholangiocarcinoma. Some clones in this sample may be carry-over from other donors' samples. The material was peripheral blood, obtained from a patient treated with proton-based radiotherapy. The chain has TRBV9 and TRBJ2-1; maybe TRBD1 (6 bases). The CDR3 DNA is TGTGCCAGCAGCGTACAGGACAGTGCCTACAATGAGCAGTTCTTC. Translating gives CASSVQDSAYNEQFF.